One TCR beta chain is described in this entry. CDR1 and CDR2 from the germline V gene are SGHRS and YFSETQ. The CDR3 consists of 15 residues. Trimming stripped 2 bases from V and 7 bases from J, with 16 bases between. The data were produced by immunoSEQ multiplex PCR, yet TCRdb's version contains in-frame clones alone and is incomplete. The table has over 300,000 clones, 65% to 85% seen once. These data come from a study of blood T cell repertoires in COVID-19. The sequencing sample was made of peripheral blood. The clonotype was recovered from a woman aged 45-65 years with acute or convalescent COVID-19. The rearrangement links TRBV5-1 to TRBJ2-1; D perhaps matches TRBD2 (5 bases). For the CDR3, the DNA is TGCGCCAGCAGCTTCATAACGACGGGCGGGAATGAGCAGTTCTTC. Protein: CASSFITTGGNEQFF.